Shown below are 26 T cell receptor beta chains from a single sample sequenced in a study of T cells after posttransplantation cyclophosphamide. Here immunoSEQ multiplex PCR was the method, and the copy in TCRdb shows in-frame clones only, minus some. The sample shows more than 30,000 clones, about 93% of them seen only once. Cells defined as naive were viable CD3+CD4+ or CD3+CD8+ and CCR7+CD45RA+CD45RO-CD95-CD27+CD28+. What was sequenced was naive CD4+ T cells sorted from PBMCs. The receptors were sampled from a woman aged 55-69 years in good health, CMV-negative, and a related stem cell transplant donor.

As DNA, the CDR3 is TGTGCCATCAGTGCACAGGGGGCCAACACTGAAGCTTTCTTT. This gives the protein CAISAQGANTEAFF. The chain has TRBV10-3 and TRBJ1-1; 9 bases agree with TRBD1. CDR1 and CDR2 from the germline V gene are ENHRY and SYGVKD. V lost 4 bases, J lost 2 bases, and 2 bases stayed unmatched. CDR3 size: 14 residues.

The chain employs TRBV15 and TRBJ1-3; TRBD1 might be the D (5 bases). The CDR3 has 14 amino acids. Trimming took 8 bases from V and 4 from J, leaving 15 bases between them. CDR1 LNHNV and CDR2 YYDKDF come from the germline V gene (reference sequence). DNA for the CDR3: TGTGCCACCCAATTTCAGGGTGGGGGAAACACCATATATTTT. Translation gives CATQFQGGGNTIYF.

This chain uses TRBV28 with TRBJ2-1; 13 nucleotides line up with TRBD2. V was clipped by 6 bases and J by 10 bases; unmatched bases: 9. Germline values: CDR1 MDHEN, CDR2 SYDVKM. This CDR3 is 15 amino acids long. CDR3 nucleotides: TGTGCCAGCAGCCCCACTAGCGGGAGGGGTAGCGAGCAGTTCTTC. Encoded protein: CASSPTSGRGSEQFF.

CDR3 amino acids: CASSIMGSYGYTF. The CDR3, as DNA: TGTGCCAGTAGTATAATGGGCAGCTATGGCTACACCTTC. The chain carries TRBV19 and TRBJ1-2; D remains ambiguous. Germline CDR1 LNHDA, CDR2 SQIVND (reference sequence). The CDR3 has 13 residues. V was pared by 2 bases and J by 4 bases, with 8 bases between. Combining the CDR3 with reference TRBV19 and TRBJ1-2 gives the whole variable domain DGGITQSPKYLFRKEGQNVTLSCEQNLNHDAMYWYRQDPGQGLRLIYYSQIVNDFQKGDIAEGYSVSREKKESFPLTVTSAQKNPTAFYLCASSIMGSYGYTFGSGTRLTVV.

The chain combines TRBV7-9 with TRBJ2-5; TRBD2 agrees at 13 bases. Germline loops: CDR1 SEHNR, CDR2 FQNEAQ (reference sequence). The CDR3 spans 16 residues. V trimming: 4 bases; J trimming: 4 bases; junction bases outside the gene matches: 6. CDR3 DNA: TGTGCCAGCAGCTCGGGACTAGCGGGGTCGGGAGAGACCCAGTACTTC. Its translation: CASSSGLAGSGETQYF.

This clone was seen a few times. The genes are TRBV4-3 and TRBJ1-2; maybe TRBD1 (6 bases). The CDR3 loop spans 16 amino acids. Germline lookup yields CDR1 LGHNA and CDR2 YSLEER. V was trimmed by 0 bases and J by 8 bases, leaving 19 bases between them. The CDR3 is CASSQDPTTGPWGYTF. CDR3 bases: TGCGCCAGCAGCCAAGATCCAACGACAGGACCCTGGGGCTACACCTTC.

This chain joins TRBV29-1 and TRBJ1-1; 7 bases match TRBD1. The CDR3 consists of 12 residues. Germline CDR1 reads SQVTM; CDR2 reads ANQGSEA. J gave up 1 base and V 7 bases, and 3 bases lay outside the gene matches. This CDR3 is CSANRGNTEAFF. Here the CDR3 DNA reads TGCAGCGCTAACAGGGGGAACACTGAAGCTTTCTTT. The whole variable domain, filled in from reference TRBV29-1 and TRBJ1-1, reads SAVISQKPSRDICQRGTSLTIQCQVDSQVTMMFWYRQQPGQSLTLIATANQGSEATYESGFVIDKFPISRPNLTFSTLTVSNMSPEDSSIYLCSANRGNTEAFFGQGTRLTVV.

Note on this clone: The junction does not match germline at one end; this may be a read error. The J gene is TRBJ1-3, the V gene TRBV6-5; D gene uncertain. From germline, CDR1 is MNHEY and CDR2 SVGAGI. This CDR3 comprises 15 residues. CDR3 protein: CASSRRLPSGNIIYF. The CDR3 DNA follows: TGTGCCAGCAGCAGAAGACTACCCTCTGGAAACATCATATATTTT.

The CDR3 DNA sequence: TGTGCCAGCATCATGGGGGGGACAGGCGGAAACACCATATATTTT. It is translated as CASIMGGTGGNTIYF. The chain combines TRBV6-1 with TRBJ1-3; TRBD1 aligns across 8 bases. With 7 bases clipped from V and 4 bases from J, the junction kept 9 bases outside the gene matches. Germline V CDR1 and CDR2: MNHNS, SASEGT. The length of the CDR3 is 15 residues.

The V call is TRBV27, the J call TRBJ1-1, with TRBD1 identical over 9 bases. Per the germline V gene, CDR1 is MNHEY and CDR2 is SMNVEV (reference sequence). The CDR3 sequence is 15 residues long. V trimming: 8 bases; J trimming: 5 bases; junction bases outside the gene matches: 12. The CDR3 DNA is TGTGCCAGCCACCAGGGGGACAGGGTTGGAACTGAAGCTTTCTTT. It codes for CASHQGDRVGTEAFF.

The V gene is TRBV6-5, the J gene TRBJ1-2; perhaps TRBD1 as D (5 bases). The ends were cut back, 2 bases at V and 6 bases at J, with 13 bases in the middle. Germline assignment: CDR1 MNHEY and CDR2 SVGAGI. This CDR3 contains 14 residues. CDR3 sequence reads: CASSYRGGLDGYTF. In DNA form, the CDR3 reads TGTGCCAGCAGTTACCGGGGGGGGTTAGATGGCTACACCTTC.

The chain links TRBV10-1 to TRBJ1-5; D call uncertain. This CDR3 spans 15 amino acids. In germline, CDR1 is WNHNN, CDR2 SYGVQD (reference sequence). The ends were cut back, 2 bases at V and 0 bases at J, with 8 bases in the middle. The CDR3 nucleotides are TGCGCCAGCAGTGAGACCTACCATAGCAATCAGCCCCAGCATTTT. This sequence encodes CASSETYHSNQPQHF.

The chain links TRBV18 to TRBJ1-4; 9 nucleotides match TRBD1. The CDR3 has 15 residues. V lost 3 bases to trimming and J lost 5 bases; unmatched junction nucleotides: 4. Germline CDR1 reads KGHSH; CDR2 reads LQKENI. The CDR3 DNA reads TGTGCCAGCTCACCTCGGGACAGGGAAAATGAAAAACTGTTTTTT. Translation: CASSPRDRENEKLFF. The variable domain in full, with the rest retrieved from reference TRBV18 and TRBJ1-4, is NAGVMQNPRHLVRRRGQEARLRCSPMKGHSHVYWYRQLPEEGLKFMVYLQKENIIDESGMPKERFSAEFPKEGPSILRIQQVVRGDSAAYFCASSPRDRENEKLFFGSGTQLSVL.

As to this clone: One junction end disagrees with the germline gene, perhaps due to a read error. The chain recombines TRBV19 with TRBJ2-7; tentatively, D is TRBD2 (5 bases). CDR1 is LNHDA and CDR2 is SQIVND in the germline V gene (reference sequence). The CDR3 totals 17 residues. The CDR3 region has the DNA TGTGCCAGTAGTACAATAGGAACGGGGTCCAGCTCCCACGAGCAGTACTTC. Translated: CASSTIGTGSSSHEQYF.

This clone was seen only once. The V call is TRBV20-1, the J call TRBJ2-3, with unresolved D. The CDR3 has 11 residues. The ends were cut back, 5 bases at V and 6 bases at J, with 9 bases in the middle. The germline CDR1 and CDR2 sequences are DFQATT and SNEGSKA (reference sequence). The CDR3: CSAPFPDTQYF. CDR3 DNA sequence: TGCAGTGCTCCCTTCCCCGATACGCAGTATTTT.

V gene TRBV28 combines with J gene TRBJ2-7, with D possibly matching TRBD2 (6 bases). Germline CDR1 reads MDHEN; CDR2 reads SYDVKM. Trimming cost V 6 bases and J 5 bases, with 11 bases left between them. The CDR3 length is 12 residues. Here the CDR3 DNA reads TGTGCCAGCAGGGCGGGAATCGACGAGCAGTACTTC. This codes for CASRAGIDEQYF.

This clone was counted only a few times. V usage is TRBV10-3 and J usage is TRBJ1-4; D gene uncertain. The germline V and J ends were trimmed by 10 bases and 3 bases, with 15 bases remaining between them. This CDR3 is built from 14 residues. CDR1 and CDR2 (germline): ENHRY, SYGVKD. The CDR3 spells CATGGFTANEKLFF. CDR3 in DNA: TGTGCCACCGGCGGGTTCACGGCTAATGAAAAACTGTTTTTT.

J is TRBJ2-5 and V is TRBV9; the match to TRBD2 covers 8 bases. The CDR3 spans 14 residues. The germline V gene has CDR1 SGDLS and CDR2 YYNGEE. The V gene end was trimmed by 1 base and the J gene end by 5 bases; junction bases not matched to a gene: 4. CDR3 amino acids: CASSVSGSGETQYF. The DNA for the CDR3 is TGTGCCAGCAGCGTAAGCGGGAGCGGGGAGACCCAGTACTTC.

The V gene is TRBV9, the J gene TRBJ2-2; 8 positions agree with TRBD2. Germline values: CDR1 SGDLS, CDR2 YYNGEE. The CDR3 runs to 15 residues. Germline trimming cut 0 bases from V and 5 bases from J; bases unmatched to any gene: 3. As DNA, the CDR3 is TGTGCCAGCAGCGTAGAGCCTAGCGGGACCGGGGAGCTGTTTTTT. The encoded protein is CASSVEPSGTGELFF.

This clone has only one observation. The chain links TRBV5-6 to TRBJ2-5; 7 bases align to TRBD1. V lost 5 bases, J lost 5 bases, and 9 bases stayed unmatched. The V gene's germline CDR1 is SGHDT and CDR2 YYEEEE. This CDR3 has 14 residues. CDR3 nucleotides: TGTGCCAGCAGTTTACGACAGGGTCCGGAGACCCAGTACTTC. Translated: CASSLRQGPETQYF.

V gene TRBV27 combines with J gene TRBJ1-2; 10 nucleotides line up with TRBD1. Trimming cost V 5 bases and J 10 bases; bases outside gene matches: 4. The CDR3 consists of 12 residues. Germline-derived CDR1 and CDR2 are MNHEY and SMNVEV (reference sequence). The CDR3 coding sequence is TGTGCCAGCAGTCCGGGACAGGGGCCCTACACCTTC. Translating it yields CASSPGQGPYTF.

V usage is TRBV2 and J usage is TRBJ2-5; 7 bases agree with TRBD2. With 4 bases clipped from V and 4 bases from J, the junction kept 12 bases outside the gene matches. Germline assignment: CDR1 SNHLY and CDR2 FYNNEI. This CDR3 is built from 16 residues. CDR3 coding DNA: TGTGCCAGCAGTGGCGGGAGCCCCCAGGATCGAGAGACCCAGTACTTC. Amino acids: CASSGGSPQDRETQYF.

This chain links TRBV6-5 with TRBJ2-7; 9 positions match TRBD2. Germline assignment: CDR1 MNHEY and CDR2 SVGAGI. This CDR3 region has 13 residues. Germline trimming cut 8 bases from V and 2 bases from J; bases unmatched to any gene: 4. The chain's CDR3 is CASGQREAYEQYF. CDR3 coding DNA: TGTGCCAGCGGCCAGCGGGAGGCCTACGAGCAGTACTTC.

This clone has just a few counts. The gene calls are TRBV6-1 and TRBJ1-3; D perhaps matches TRBD1 (6 bases). CDR3 length: 12 amino acids. The V and J ends lost 7 bases and 8 bases respectively, with 12 bases between them. Germline CDR1 reads MNHNS; CDR2 reads SASEGT. CDR3 loop: CASTRQADTIYF. In nucleotides, the CDR3 is TGTGCCAGCACCAGACAGGCGGACACCATATATTTT.

This chain connects TRBV18 to TRBJ2-7, with 9 bases fitting TRBD2. From germline, CDR1 is KGHSH and CDR2 LQKENI. After removal of 6 bases from V and 0 bases from J, the junction contained 3 bases not matched to a gene. The CDR3 runs 14 residues. The CDR3 DNA reads as TGTGCCAGCTCTCCGGGACTAGCCTCCTACGAGCAGTACTTC. Translation gives CASSPGLASYEQYF.

The sample holds one count of this clone. CDR3 in amino acids: CASSKSTAGTGNHEQYF. The CDR3 DNA follows: TGTGCCAGCAGCAAGTCCACGGCGGGGACAGGGAACCACGAGCAGTACTTC. The chain uses TRBV21-1 and TRBJ2-7; no DNA check was done on the table's D call, TRBD1. TRBV21-1 is noted as a pseudogene. CDR3 size: 17 residues.